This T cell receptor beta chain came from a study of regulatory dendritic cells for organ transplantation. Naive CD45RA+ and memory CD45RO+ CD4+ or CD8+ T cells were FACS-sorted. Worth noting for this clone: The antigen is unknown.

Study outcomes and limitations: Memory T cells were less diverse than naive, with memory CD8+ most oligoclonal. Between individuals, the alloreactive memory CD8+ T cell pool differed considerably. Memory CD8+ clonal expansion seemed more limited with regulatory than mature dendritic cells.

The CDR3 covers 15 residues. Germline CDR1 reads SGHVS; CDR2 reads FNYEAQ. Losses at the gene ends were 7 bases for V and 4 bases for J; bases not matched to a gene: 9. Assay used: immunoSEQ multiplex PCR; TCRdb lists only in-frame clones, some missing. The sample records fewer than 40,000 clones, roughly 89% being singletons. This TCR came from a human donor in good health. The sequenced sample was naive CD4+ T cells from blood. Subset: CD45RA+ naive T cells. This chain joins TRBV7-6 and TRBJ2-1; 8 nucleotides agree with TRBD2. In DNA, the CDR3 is TGTGCCAGCACCTCCGGAGCGGGAGTTTACAATGAGCAGTTCTTC. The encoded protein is CASTSGAGVYNEQFF.